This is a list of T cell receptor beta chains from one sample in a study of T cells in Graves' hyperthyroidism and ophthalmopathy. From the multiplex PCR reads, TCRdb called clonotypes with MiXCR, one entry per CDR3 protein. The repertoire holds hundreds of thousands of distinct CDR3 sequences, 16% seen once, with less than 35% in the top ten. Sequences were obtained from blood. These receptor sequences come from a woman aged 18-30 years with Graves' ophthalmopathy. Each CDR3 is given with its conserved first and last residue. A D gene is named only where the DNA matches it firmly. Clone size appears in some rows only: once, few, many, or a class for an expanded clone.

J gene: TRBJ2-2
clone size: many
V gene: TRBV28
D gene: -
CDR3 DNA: TGTGCCAGCAGTTCGCCATCTCAGGGCATGAACACCGGGGAGCTGTTTTTT
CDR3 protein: CASSSPSQGMNTGELFF

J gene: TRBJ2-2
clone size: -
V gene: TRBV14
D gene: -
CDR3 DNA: TGTGCCAGCAGCCAAGTCAGGGGTTTAAGTGGCGGGGAGCTGTTTTTT
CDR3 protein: CASSQVRGLSGGELFF

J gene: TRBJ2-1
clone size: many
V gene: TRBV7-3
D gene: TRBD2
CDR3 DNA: TGTGCCAGCAGCTCGGCCGGACTAGCGAGACACAATGAGCAGTTCTTC
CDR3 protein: CASSSAGLARHNEQFF

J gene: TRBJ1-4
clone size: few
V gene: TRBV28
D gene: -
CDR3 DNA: TGTGCCAGCAGTTCGTTTATGGGGGGACCAGAAAAACTGTTTTTT
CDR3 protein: CASSSFMGGPEKLFF

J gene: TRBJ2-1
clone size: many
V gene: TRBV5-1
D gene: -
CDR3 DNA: TGCGCCAGCAGCTTGGCAGGGCCTGAGCAGTTCTTC
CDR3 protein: CASSLAGPEQFF

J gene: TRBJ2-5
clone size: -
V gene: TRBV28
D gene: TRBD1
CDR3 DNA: TGTGCCAGCAGTTTTGGAGACAGGGGGACCAAGACCCAGTACTTC
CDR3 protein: CASSFGDRGTKTQYF

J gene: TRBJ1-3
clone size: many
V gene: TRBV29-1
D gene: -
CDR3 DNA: TGCAGCGTTGTTCGGGGCTCTGGAAACACCATATATTTT
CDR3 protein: CSVVRGSGNTIYF

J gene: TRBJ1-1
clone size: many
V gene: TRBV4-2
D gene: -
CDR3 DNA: TGTGCCAGCAGCCAAGAAGTACAGGGTGGGGCTTTCTTT
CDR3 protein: CASSQEVQGGAFF

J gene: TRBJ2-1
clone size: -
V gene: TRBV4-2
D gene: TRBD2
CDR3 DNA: TGTGCCAGCAGCCAAGAGGCGACTAGCGGGGGGCGATACTCCCCTTACAATGAGCAGTTCTTC
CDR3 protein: CASSQEATSGGRYSPYNEQFF

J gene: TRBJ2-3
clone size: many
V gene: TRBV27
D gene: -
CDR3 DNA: TGTGCCAGCAGTTTATCGGTAGCAAATACGCAGTATTTT
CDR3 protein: CASSLSVANTQYF

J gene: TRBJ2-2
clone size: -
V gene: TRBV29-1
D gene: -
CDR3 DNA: TGCAGCGTTGCAGCCGCTTTCACCGGGGAGCTGTTTTTT
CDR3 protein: CSVAAAFTGELFF

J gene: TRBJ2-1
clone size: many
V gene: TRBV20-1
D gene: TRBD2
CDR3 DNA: TGCAGTGCAAAACAGACTAGCGGGAGTCCCGCAGAGCAGTTCTTC
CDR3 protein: CSAKQTSGSPAEQFF

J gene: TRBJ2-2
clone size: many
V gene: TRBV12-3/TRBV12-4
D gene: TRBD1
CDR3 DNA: TGTGCCAGCAGGGAAGGACAGGGGGCTCGTGTCGGGGAGCTGTTTTTT
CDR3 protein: CASREGQGARVGELFF

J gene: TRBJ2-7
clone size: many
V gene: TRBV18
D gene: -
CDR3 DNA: TGTGCCAGCTCACCACAGGCAGGGGAGGAGCAGTACTTC
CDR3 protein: CASSPQAGEEQYF

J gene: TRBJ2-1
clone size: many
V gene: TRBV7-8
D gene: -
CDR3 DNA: TGTGCCAGCAGCTTATTTCCCCAGGGGGGGGATGAGCAGTTCTTC
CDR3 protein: CASSLFPQGGDEQFF

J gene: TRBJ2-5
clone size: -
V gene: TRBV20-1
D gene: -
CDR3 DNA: TGCAGTGCTAGTGGCTCGTCAGAGACCCAGTACTTC
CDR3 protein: CSASGSSETQYF

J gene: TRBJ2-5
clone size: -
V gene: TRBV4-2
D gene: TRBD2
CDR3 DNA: TGTGCCAGCAGCCGGGGGGGGTCTCGACCGGAAGAGACCCAGTACTTC
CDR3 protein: CASSRGGSRPEETQYF

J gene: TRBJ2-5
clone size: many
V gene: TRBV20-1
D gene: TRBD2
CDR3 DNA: TGCAGTGCTTCCCACCCGCTAGCGGGGGCGATACAAGAGACCCAGTACTTC
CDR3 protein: CSASHPLAGAIQETQYF

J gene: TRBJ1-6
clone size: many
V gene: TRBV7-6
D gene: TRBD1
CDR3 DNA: TGTGCCAGCAGCTTAGGCACAGGGGGCGGTAATTCACCCCTCCACTTT
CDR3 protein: CASSLGTGGGNSPLHF

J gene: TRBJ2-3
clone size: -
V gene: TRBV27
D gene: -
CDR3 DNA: TGTGCCAGCAGTTTAGGTATCCAGGCAGATACGCAGTATTTT
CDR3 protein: CASSLGIQADTQYF

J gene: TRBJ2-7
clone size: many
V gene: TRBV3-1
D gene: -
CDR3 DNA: TGTGCCAGCAGCCAACGAGATGGGGTGCGCGAGCAGTACTTC
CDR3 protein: CASSQRDGVREQYF

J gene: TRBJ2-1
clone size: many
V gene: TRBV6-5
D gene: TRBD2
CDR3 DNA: TGTGCCAGCAGTTACTCGGGTTTCCCTAGCGGCTACTCCTACAATGAGCAGTTCTTC
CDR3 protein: CASSYSGFPSGYSYNEQFF

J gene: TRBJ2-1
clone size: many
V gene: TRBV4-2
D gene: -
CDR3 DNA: TGTGCCAGCAGCCAAGATGATGATAGCTACAATGAGCAGTTCTTC
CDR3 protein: CASSQDDDSYNEQFF

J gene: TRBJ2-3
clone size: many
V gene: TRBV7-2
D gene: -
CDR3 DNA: TGTGCCAGCAGCTTAGCGGGTGGGGGGACGAGCACAGATACGCAGTATTTT
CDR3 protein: CASSLAGGGTSTDTQYF

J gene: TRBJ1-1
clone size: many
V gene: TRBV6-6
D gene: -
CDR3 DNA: TGTGCCAGCAGTTACGCCGACAGCGCGTTTGAAGCTTTCTTT
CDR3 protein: CASSYADSAFEAFF

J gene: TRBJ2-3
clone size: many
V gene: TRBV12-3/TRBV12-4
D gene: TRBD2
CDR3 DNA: TGTGCCAGCACCCCGGCGGTAGCGGGAAACACAGATACGCAGTATTTT
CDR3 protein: CASTPAVAGNTDTQYF

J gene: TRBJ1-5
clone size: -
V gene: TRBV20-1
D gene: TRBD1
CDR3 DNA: TGCAGTGCCCCGGGACAGGGGGCCCGCTATAGCAATCAGCCCCAGCATTTT
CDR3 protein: CSAPGQGARYSNQPQHF

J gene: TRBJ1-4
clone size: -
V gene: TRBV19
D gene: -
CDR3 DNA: TGTGCCAGTACCCAGCGCGCCGGGGGTTATGAAAAACTGTTTTTT
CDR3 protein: CASTQRAGGYEKLFF

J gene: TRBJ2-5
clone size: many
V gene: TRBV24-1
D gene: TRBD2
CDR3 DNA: TGTGCCACCAGTGATTTTTCCAGCGGGGGTCCCCAAGAGACCCAGTACTTC
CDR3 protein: CATSDFSSGGPQETQYF

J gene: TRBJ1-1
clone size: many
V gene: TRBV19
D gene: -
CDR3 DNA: TGTGCCAGTAGTATCCTCGGTACAGTTAACACTGAAGCTTTCTTT
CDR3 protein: CASSILGTVNTEAFF

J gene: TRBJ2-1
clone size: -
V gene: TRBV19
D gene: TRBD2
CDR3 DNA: TGTGCCAGTAGTTCTAGCGGTATTTTCCGAAGCTCCTACAATGAGCAGTTCTTC
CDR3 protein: CASSSSGIFRSSYNEQFF

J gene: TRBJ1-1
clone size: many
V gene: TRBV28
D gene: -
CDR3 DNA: TGTGCCAGCAGTGGTGGGGCGTCCCTCCCGCTGAACACTGAAGCTTTCTTT
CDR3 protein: CASSGGASLPLNTEAFF

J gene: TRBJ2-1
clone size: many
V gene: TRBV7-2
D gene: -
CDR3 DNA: TGTGCCAGCAGCACCCAATTTGGCGAGCAGTTCTTC
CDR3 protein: CASSTQFGEQFF

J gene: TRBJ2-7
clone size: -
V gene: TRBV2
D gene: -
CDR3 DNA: TGTGCCAGCAACGCGGGGCTGTACCGGGAGCAGTACTTC
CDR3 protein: CASNAGLYREQYF

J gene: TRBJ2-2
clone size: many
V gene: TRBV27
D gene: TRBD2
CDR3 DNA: TGTGCCAGCAGTTTTGAGACTAGCGGGAGTGGGACCGGGGAGCTGTTTTTT
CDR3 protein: CASSFETSGSGTGELFF

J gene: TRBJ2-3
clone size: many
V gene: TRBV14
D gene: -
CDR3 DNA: TGTGCCAGCAGCCAAGGTTTGGAGGGATATACGCAGTATTTT
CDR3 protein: CASSQGLEGYTQYF

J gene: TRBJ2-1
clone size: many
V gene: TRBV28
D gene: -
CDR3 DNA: TGTGCCAGCAGAGAGCGGGTAAGCTCCTACAATGAGCAGTTCTTC
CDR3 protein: CASRERVSSYNEQFF

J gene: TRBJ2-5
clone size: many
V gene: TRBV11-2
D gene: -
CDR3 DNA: TGTGCCAGCAGCGGACTTACAACCGGCCAAGAGACCCAGTACTTC
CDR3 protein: CASSGLTTGQETQYF

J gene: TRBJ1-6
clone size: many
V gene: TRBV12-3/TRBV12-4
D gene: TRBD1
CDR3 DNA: TGTGCCAGCAGTTTATCAGGGACAGGGGGCGTTTTGGATTCACCCCTCCACTTT
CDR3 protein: CASSLSGTGGVLDSPLHF

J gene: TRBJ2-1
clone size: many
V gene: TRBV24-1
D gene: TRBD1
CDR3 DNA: TGTGCCACCAGTGATTCGGACAGGGTTTCCTACAATGAGCAGTTCTTC
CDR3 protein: CATSDSDRVSYNEQFF

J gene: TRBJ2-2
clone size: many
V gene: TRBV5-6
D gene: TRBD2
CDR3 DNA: TGTGCCAGCAGCCTCCGGACTAGCGGGAGTATGGGGGAGCTGTTTTTT
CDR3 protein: CASSLRTSGSMGELFF

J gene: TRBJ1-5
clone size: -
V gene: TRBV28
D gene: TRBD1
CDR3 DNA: TGTGCCAGCAGTTCTCTCGGGACAGGGATTATTCAGCCCCAGCATTTT
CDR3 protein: CASSSLGTGIIQPQHF

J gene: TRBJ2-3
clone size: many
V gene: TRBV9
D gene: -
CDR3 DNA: TGTGCCAGCACCCCCGGGGGACCTAGCACAGATACGCAGTATTTT
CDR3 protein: CASTPGGPSTDTQYF

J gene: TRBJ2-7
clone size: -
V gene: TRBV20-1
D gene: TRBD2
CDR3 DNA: TGCAGTGCTTATCGGGCTAGCGGGAGTGGTCTGTTCGAGCAGTACTTC
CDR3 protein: CSAYRASGSGLFEQYF

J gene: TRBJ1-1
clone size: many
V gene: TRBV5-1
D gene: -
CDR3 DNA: TGCGCCAGCAGCTTGGGCGGGACACGGGGCACTGAAGCTTTCTTT
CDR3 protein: CASSLGGTRGTEAFF

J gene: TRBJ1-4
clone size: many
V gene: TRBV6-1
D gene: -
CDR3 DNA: TGTGCCAGCAGTGAAAGGGGACCTAATGAAAAACTGTTTTTT
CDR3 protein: CASSERGPNEKLFF

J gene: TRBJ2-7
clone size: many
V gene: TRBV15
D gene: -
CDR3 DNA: TGTGCCACCAGCAGAGATTTAGCGAGGGGAAACGAGCAGTACTTC
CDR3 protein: CATSRDLARGNEQYF

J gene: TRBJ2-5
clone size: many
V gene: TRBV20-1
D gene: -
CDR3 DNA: TGCAGTGCTAGAGGTGGCAGACAAGAGACCCAGTACTTC
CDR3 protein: CSARGGRQETQYF

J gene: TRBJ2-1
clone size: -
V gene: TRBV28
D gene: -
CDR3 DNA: TGTGCCAGCAGTCAAGGGGGACGGTTTGATGAGCAGTTCTTC
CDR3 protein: CASSQGGRFDEQFF

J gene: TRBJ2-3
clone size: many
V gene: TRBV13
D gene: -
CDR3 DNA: TGTGCCAGCAGCCCTAGGACCGGGAAGGGCACAGATACGCAGTATTTT
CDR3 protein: CASSPRTGKGTDTQYF

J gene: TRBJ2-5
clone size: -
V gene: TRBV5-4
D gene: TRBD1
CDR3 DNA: TGTGCCAGCAAAAGACAGGGGAAAGAGACCCAGTACTTC
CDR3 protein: CASKRQGKETQYF

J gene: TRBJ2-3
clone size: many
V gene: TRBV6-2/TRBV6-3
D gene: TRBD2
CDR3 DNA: TGTGCCATCAACCCCGGGACTAGCGGATCAGATACGCAGTATTTT
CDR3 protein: CAINPGTSGSDTQYF

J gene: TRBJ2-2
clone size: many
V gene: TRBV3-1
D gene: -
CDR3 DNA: TGTGCCAGCAGCACTCATGTGAGGGTCGAGGACGGGGAGCTGTTTTTT
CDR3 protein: CASSTHVRVEDGELFF